The next 10 T cell receptor beta chains were all read from a single sample in a study of blood T cell repertoires in COVID-19. Using immunoSEQ multiplex PCR, the repertoire was profiled, and TCRdb retains in-frame clones only, with some absent. This sample carries 300,000 to 400,000 clones, around 90% of them seen once, and the ten largest clones take 2.6%. Input material: PBMCs or T cells enriched from blood (not recorded which). These receptor sequences come from a man aged 55 to 69 who had recovered from COVID-19.

CDR3 coding DNA: TGTGCCAGCAGTCCCCAGGGCGCGGGGACTCAGCCCCAGCATTTT. Its translation: CASSPQGAGTQPQHF. The V call is TRBV6-2 or TRBV6-3, the J call TRBJ1-5; a possible D gene is TRBD1 (5 bases). Trimming took 5 bases from V and 6 from J, leaving 17 bases between them. CDR3 length: 15 amino acids. Per germline, CDR1 MNHEY and CDR2 SVGEGT.

The chain carries TRBV5-1 and TRBJ2-1; 8 positions match TRBD2. The CDR3 extends over 15 amino acids. The V gene's germline CDR1 is SGHRS and CDR2 YFSETQ. Trimming at V came to 4 bases and at J to 5 bases, leaving 8 bases not matched to a gene. The CDR3 DNA follows: TGCGCCAGCAGCCTGGGGGCGGGAGGAGACAATGAGCAGTTCTTC. Amino acid sequence: CASSLGAGGDNEQFF.

A few counts support this clone. This sequence joins TRBV4-1 and TRBJ1-1, with TRBD1 as a possible D gene (5 bases). This CDR3 spans 17 amino acids. V lost 2 bases and J 1 base, leaving 17 bases between the germline ends. CDR1 and CDR2 from the germline V gene are MGHRA and YSYEKL. The CDR3 is CASSQNKWGGRNTEAFF. As DNA, the CDR3 is TGCGCCAGCAGCCAAAATAAGTGGGGGGGGAGGAACACTGAAGCTTTCTTT.

This chain connects TRBV4-2 to TRBJ2-5; D not resolved. The CDR3 extends over 15 amino acids. CDR1 and CDR2 (germline): LGHNA, YNFKEQ. Deletions cut 1 base from V and 5 bases from J, with 14 bases between. CDR3 coding DNA: TGTGCCAGCAGCCAAGGAGCGAAACAAAGGGAGACCCAGTACTTC. It translates to CASSQGAKQRETQYF.

The chain employs TRBV4-1 and TRBJ2-1; 10 nucleotides agree with TRBD2. This CDR3 contains 17 residues. Germline assignment: CDR1 MGHRA and CDR2 YSYEKL. V trimming: 0 bases; J trimming: 12 bases; junction bases outside the gene matches: 14. CDR3 amino acids: CASSQDVTSGIPIRQFF. The CDR3 DNA sequence: TGCGCCAGCAGCCAAGATGTAACTAGCGGGATACCAATTCGGCAGTTCTTC.

This chain connects TRBV7-9 to TRBJ1-3, with 8 nucleotides matching TRBD1. V lost 4 bases to trimming and J lost 0 bases; unmatched junction nucleotides: 11. This CDR3 comprises 18 residues. Germline CDR1 reads SEHNR; CDR2 reads FQNEAQ (reference sequence). The CDR3, as DNA: TGTGCCAGCAGCTACTTCCCGGGACAGGTCACCTCTGGAAACACCATATATTTT. Protein product: CASSYFPGQVTSGNTIYF.

The V gene is TRBV28, the J gene TRBJ1-2; a possible D gene is TRBD1 (6 bases). Germline-derived CDR1 and CDR2 are MDHEN and SYDVKM. The V end lost 3 bases, the J end lost 4 bases, and 9 bases lay between the germline ends. This CDR3 is 13 amino acids long. CDR3 nucleotide sequence: TGTGCCAGCAGTTTGAGGACAGCCTATGGCTACACCTTC. Protein sequence: CASSLRTAYGYTF.

The chain uses TRBV5-1 and TRBJ2-1; TRBD2 might be the D (5 bases). Germline values: CDR1 SGHRS, CDR2 YFSETQ. The CDR3 is 12 amino acids. V lost 4 bases and J 7 bases, leaving 9 bases between the germline ends. CDR3 protein: CASSLTGNEQFF. Here the CDR3 DNA reads TGCGCCAGCAGCCTAACGGGGAATGAGCAGTTCTTC.

V is TRBV6-5 and J is TRBJ1-4; tentative D call: TRBD1 (6 bases). This CDR3 spans 13 amino acids. The V end lost 7 bases, the J end lost 5 bases, and 11 bases lay between the germline ends. Germline V CDR1 and CDR2: MNHEY, SVGAGI. As DNA, the CDR3 is TGTGCCAGCATGCCAGGGGCGAATGAAAAACTGTTTTTT. Protein product: CASMPGANEKLFF.

The chain has TRBV3-1 (or the pseudogene TRBV3-2) and TRBJ1-3; 8 positions match TRBD1. The germline gives CDR1 LGHDT, CDR2 YNNKEL (reference sequence). The CDR3 runs 14 residues. The J segment lost 3 bases and the V segment lost 7 bases, leaving 5 bases of the junction unmatched. DNA of the CDR3: TGTGCCAGCACTCTACAGGGGGGTGGAAACACCATATATTTT. Encoded protein: CASTLQGGGNTIYF.